The rows below give T cell receptor beta chains drawn from one sample of a study of blood T cell repertoires in COVID-19. Sequenced by immunoSEQ multiplex PCR; TCRdb stores in-frame clones only, minus some. The sample holds around 130,000 clones, about 88% seen once. The specimen was peripheral blood. These receptors were collected from an elderly woman with acute or convalescent COVID-19. The CDR3 runs from the conserved cysteine through the conserved F or W. D genes are given only for firm matches. Size is omitted from some rows. Given values are once, few, many or a class for expanded clones.

v_call	j_call	clone_size	d_call	cdr3_nt	cdr3_aa
TRBV3-1/TRBV3-2	TRBJ1-6	NA	TRBD1	TGTGCCAGCACCCGGACAGGGGGGAATTCACCCCTCCACTTT	CASTRTGGNSPLHF
TRBV6-1	TRBJ1-6	NA	NA	TGTGCCAGCACCCACGGACAGCTGCCTAATTCACCCCTCCACTTT	CASTHGQLPNSPLHF
TRBV7-9	TRBJ2-1	NA	TRBD2	TGTGCCAGCAGCCCGGGGGCCCCACTAGCGGGGGGGTACAATGAGCAGTTCTTC	CASSPGAPLAGGYNEQFF
TRBV11-2	TRBJ2-2	NA	NA	TGTGCCAGCAGCTTCGAAGCGTCCCGCGCATTTACCGGGGAGCTGTTTTTT	CASSFEASRAFTGELFF
TRBV2	TRBJ2-6	NA	TRBD1	TGTGCCAGCAGTGGGACAGGGGGTTCCTCTGGGGCCAACGTCCTGACTTTC	CASSGTGGSSGANVLTF
TRBV19	TRBJ1-1	NA	TRBD1	TGTGCCAGTAGTAAGGGGGCACTGAACACTGAAGCTTTCTTT	CASSKGALNTEAFF
TRBV5-4	TRBJ1-2	NA	NA	TGTGCCAGCAGCTTGCGGCAGGGCGGTGATTCTGGCTACACCTTC	CASSLRQGGDSGYTF
TRBV5-1	TRBJ2-5	NA	TRBD1	TGCGCCAGCAGCAACCGGGACAGGGGTGGAGAGACCCAGTACTTC	CASSNRDRGGETQYF
TRBV11-2	TRBJ1-1	NA	TRBD1	TGTGCCAGCAGCTTAGTGGGGACAGGGGTCAACACTGAAGCTTTCTTT	CASSLVGTGVNTEAFF
TRBV19	TRBJ2-7	NA	NA	TGTGCCAGTAGTATGGGCGGCGGGCGCTCCTACGAGCAGTACTTC	CASSMGGGRSYEQYF
TRBV5-6	TRBJ1-2	NA	NA	TGTGCCAGCAGCTTACAAAACTATGGCTACACCTTC	CASSLQNYGYTF
TRBV18	TRBJ1-2	NA	TRBD1	TGTGCCAGCTCCCGGAGGACAGGGGGTGGCTACACCTTC	CASSRRTGGGYTF
TRBV6-5	TRBJ1-3	NA	NA	TGTGCCAGCAGGAGGGGGTTTTCTGGAAACACCATATATTTT	CASRRGFSGNTIYF
TRBV30	TRBJ1-6	NA	TRBD1	TGTGCCTGCACGACAGGGGACTATAATTCACCCCTCCACTTT	CACTTGDYNSPLHF
TRBV2	TRBJ2-7	NA	NA	TGTGCCAGCAGCCTAATGGGGCTTAGCTACGAGCAGTACTTC	CASSLMGLSYEQYF
TRBV19	TRBJ2-1	NA	TRBD2	TGTGCCAGTAGTCCTAGCGGGTTAATGGTCAATGAGCAGTTCTTC	CASSPSGLMVNEQFF
TRBV7-9	TRBJ2-2	NA	TRBD1	TGTGCCAGCAGCTTATCCCGACAGGGGACGCCAGCGGGCACCGGGGAGCTGTTTTTT	CASSLSRQGTPAGTGELFF
TRBV7-9	TRBJ2-1	NA	NA	TGTGCCAGCAGCTTAAAACAGGATGCTTCCTACAATGAGCAGTTCTTC	CASSLKQDASYNEQFF
TRBV5-1	TRBJ2-3	NA	TRBD1	TGCGCCAGCAGCCGGGCCCAGGGGGCCACAGATACGCAGTATTTT	CASSRAQGATDTQYF
TRBV19	TRBJ2-6	few	NA	TGTGCCACCGACCAGGGCTCTGGGGCCAACGTCCTGACTTTC	CATDQGSGANVLTF
TRBV30	TRBJ2-7	NA	NA	TGTGCCTGGAGTGTAGGAGGGAGCTCCTACGAGCAGTACTTC	CAWSVGGSSYEQYF
TRBV6-2/TRBV6-3	TRBJ2-5	NA	TRBD2	TGTGCCAGCAGTCACGGACTAGCGGGAGGGCAAGAGACCCAGTACTTC	CASSHGLAGGQETQYF
TRBV7-9	TRBJ2-2	NA	NA	TGTGCCAGCAGCTTAGACTTTGGCCTTAGAGGCACCGGGGAGCTGTTTTTT	CASSLDFGLRGTGELFF
TRBV16	TRBJ1-1	NA	NA	TGTGCCAGCAGCCAACAGGGCCAGAACACTGAAGCTTTCTTT	CASSQQGQNTEAFF
TRBV7-2	TRBJ2-1	NA	TRBD2	TGTGCCAGCAGCTTAGTAGCGGGGGGAAACAATGAGCAGTTCTTC	CASSLVAGGNNEQFF
TRBV5-1	TRBJ1-1	NA	NA	TGCGCCAGCAGCATACCTCAACAGGGTGGTATAAGCACTGAAGCTTTCTTT	CASSIPQQGGISTEAFF
TRBV7-9	TRBJ2-5	once	NA	TGTGCCACCACCAACCTGGGCAGCGGTGGGTACCAAGAGACCCAGTACTTC	CATTNLGSGGYQETQYF
TRBV5-1	TRBJ2-7	NA	NA	TGCGCCAGCAGCTTAGAGCGCTTCTACGAGCAGTACTTC	CASSLERFYEQYF
TRBV6-2/TRBV6-3	TRBJ1-6	NA	TRBD1	TGTGCCAGCAGTGGACGGACAGGGAGCTCCTATAATTCACCCCTCCACTTT	CASSGRTGSSYNSPLHF
TRBV6-6	TRBJ1-5	NA	NA	TGTGCCAGCAGTTATGGGGGGGAGAATCAGCCCCAGCATTTT	CASSYGGENQPQHF
TRBV5-6	TRBJ1-5	NA	TRBD1	TGTGCCAGCAGCTACAGGGGATTAGACCAGCCCCAGCATTTT	CASSYRGLDQPQHF
TRBV19	TRBJ2-4	once	TRBD1	TGTGCCAGTAGTAATCCGGGACAGTCCCTAAACATTCAGTACTTC	CASSNPGQSLNIQYF
TRBV18	TRBJ1-2	NA	NA	TGTGCCAGCTCACCCAACGAGGGCCTAGCATCTAACTATGGCTACACCTTC	CASSPNEGLASNYGYTF
TRBV6-5	TRBJ2-1	NA	TRBD2	TGTGCCAGCAGTTCAGGGACTAGTAACAATGAGCAGTTCTTC	CASSSGTSNNEQFF
TRBV12-3/TRBV12-4	TRBJ1-1	NA	NA	TGTGCCAGCAGTTTGCGGGGGAACACTGAAGCTTTCTTT	CASSLRGNTEAFF
TRBV30	TRBJ1-6	few	NA	TGTGCCTCGACACGAACAGGGAGCTCCTATAATTCACCCCTCCACTTT	CASTRTGSSYNSPLHF
TRBV5-8	TRBJ1-2	NA	NA	TGTGCCAGCAGGCTCGGTGGCTACACCTTC	CASRLGGYTF
TRBV5-6	TRBJ1-3	NA	NA	TGTGCCAGCAGCTTTCGGGGGTACGGAAACACCATATATTTT	CASSFRGYGNTIYF
TRBV2	TRBJ1-4	NA	TRBD1	TGTGCCAGCACCTGGGACAGGGGAGGGGAAAAACTGTTTTTT	CASTWDRGGEKLFF
TRBV18	TRBJ2-7	NA	TRBD2	TGTGCCAGCTCGTATCTCAGAGAGGGACTAGGTAATATTTACGAGCAGTACTTC	CASSYLREGLGNIYEQYF
TRBV7-9	TRBJ1-2	NA	TRBD1	TGTGCCAGCAGCTTAGGGACAGGGAAGTTCGTTGGCTACACCTTC	CASSLGTGKFVGYTF
TRBV19	TRBJ2-3	NA	TRBD2	TGTGCCAGTAGTAGGAGCGGGAGTACAGATACGCAGTATTTT	CASSRSGSTDTQYF
TRBV21-1	TRBJ1-3	NA	NA	TGTGGCCGGGTGGGTACTTTCTCTGGAAACACCATATATTTT	CGRVGTFSGNTIYF
TRBV18	TRBJ2-5	NA	TRBD2	TGTGCCAGCTCACCGCCTACCGGACTAGCGGAGCCAGGGACCCAGTACTTC	CASSPPTGLAEPGTQYF
TRBV25-1	TRBJ1-2	NA	TRBD1	TGTGCCAGCTGGAGGGGACAGGGGTATGGCTACACCTTC	CASWRGQGYGYTF
TRBV21-1	TRBJ2-5	NA	NA	TGTGCCAGCAGCAAAGGCGGAGGACCAAGACAAGAGACCCAGTACTTC	CASSKGGGPRQETQYF
TRBV19	TRBJ2-3	NA	TRBD2	TGTGCCAGTAGTGGCAGGACTAGCGGGTTCGGGGATACGCAGTATTTT	CASSGRTSGFGDTQYF
TRBV30	TRBJ1-5	NA	TRBD1	TGTGCCTGGGGGAAGGGGACGACAGGGCGGAATCAGCCCCAGCATTTT	CAWGKGTTGRNQPQHF